The subject of this entry is one T cell receptor beta chain. CDR1 and CDR2 from the germline V gene are LGHNA and YNFKEQ. This CDR3 is 15 amino acids long. V dropped 1 base and J dropped 6 bases, with 14 bases sitting between them. This entry comes from a study of patients and donors after allogeneic stem cell transplantation. TCRdb itself ran the RT-PCR reads through MiXCR, one entry per CDR3 protein. Of roughly 230,000 distinct CDR3 sequences in the sample, over 12% are singletons; the top ten hold around 10%. The rearrangement joins TRBV4-2 to TRBJ2-3, with a possible D match to TRBD2 (5 bases). The receptor was derived from a human donor who was either an allogeneic HSCT recipient or a stem cell or donor lymphocyte infusion donor (not recorded which). It is not recorded whose cells these are; they may come from a transplant donor. The specimen sequenced was blood, either unsorted or a sorted T cell fraction (not recorded which). The CDR3 DNA follows: TGTGCCAGCAGCCAAGCTGGGAGAGAACCGGATACGCAGTATTTT. It is translated as CASSQAGREPDTQYF.